This passage covers 13 T cell receptor beta chains from one sample sequenced in a study of blood T cell repertoires in COVID-19. Method: immunoSEQ multiplex PCR; TCRdb's copy keeps in-frame clones and lacks some. Counted here are approximately 87,000 clones, approximately 90% occurring once; the ten biggest clones make up approximately 15%. The sample taken for sequencing was peripheral blood. The origin of the receptors is a man aged 65 to 79 with active or convalescent COVID-19.

The chain has TRBV5-4 and TRBJ1-6; D may be TRBD1 (5 bases). Germline V gene data show CDR1 as SGHNT and CDR2 as YYREEE (reference sequence). CDR3 length equals 15 residues. Trimming cost V 0 bases and J 10 bases, with 14 bases left between them. In nucleotides, the CDR3 is TGTGCCAGCAGCTTGGGACGGAAGGCAGGGTCACCCCTCCACTTT. This gives the protein CASSLGRKAGSPLHF.

The rearrangement joins TRBV15 to TRBJ2-2; D is ambiguous. The CDR3 runs to 15 residues. Trimming shortened V by 2 bases and J by 3 bases, and 10 bases separated the two germline ends. The V gene's germline CDR1 is LNHNV and CDR2 YYDKDF (reference sequence). The CDR3 region is CATSRNRVYTGELFF. CDR3 DNA sequence: TGTGCCACCAGCAGAAACCGCGTGTACACCGGGGAGCTGTTTTTT.

The rearrangement joins TRBV6-5 to TRBJ1-2; D is possibly TRBD1 (5 bases). The CDR3 has 11 residues. V was shortened by 8 bases and J by 8 bases, with 12 bases between the two germline ends. Germline V gene lookup returns CDR1 MNHEY and CDR2 SVGAGI. The CDR3 reads CASGQGNGYTF. The CDR3 DNA reads TGTGCCAGCGGACAAGGGAACGGCTACACCTTC.

The chain links TRBV5-8 to TRBJ2-7, with D maybe TRBD1 (6 bases). The CDR3 runs to 14 residues. V shed 4 bases and J shed 0 bases, with 11 bases lying between them. Germline lookup yields CDR1 SGHTS and CDR2 YDEGEE. In DNA form, the CDR3 reads TGTGCCAGCAGCAAAGGACAGAGCTCCTACGAGCAGTACTTC. Encoded protein: CASSKGQSSYEQYF.

The rearrangement links TRBV5-1 to TRBJ1-5; TRBD1 might be the D (6 bases). Germline V gene sequence: CDR1 SGHRS, CDR2 YFSETQ. Trimming took 4 bases from V and 3 from J, leaving 11 bases between them. The CDR3 consists of 14 residues. The CDR3 region is CASSVGTPNQPQHF. In nucleotides, the CDR3 is TGCGCCAGCAGCGTCGGGACACCCAATCAGCCCCAGCATTTT.

On this clone itself: It may be a read error: a sequence one base away is much more abundant. This chain links TRBV4-1 with TRBJ2-7; 11 nucleotides line up with TRBD2. Germline V lookup: CDR1 MGHRA, CDR2 YSYEKL. The CDR3 length is 19 residues. The CDR3 protein is CPSSRRYDRLAGLIYEQYF. The CDR3 DNA reads as TGCCCCAGCAGCCGCCGATACGACAGACTAGCGGGATTGATCTACGAGCAGTACTTC.

The rearrangement uses TRBV18 and TRBJ1-5; possibly TRBD1 for D (6 bases). V lost 6 bases and J lost 6, with 18 bases in between. Germline CDR1 is KGHSH and CDR2 is LQKENI. The CDR3 is made up of 15 amino acids. The CDR3 spells CASSQNRVRGQPQHF. CDR3 coding DNA: TGTGCCAGCTCGCAAAACAGGGTTAGAGGTCAGCCCCAGCATTTT.

This chain links TRBV7-9 with TRBJ1-1, with D perhaps matching TRBD1 (6 bases). Between the trimmed V and J ends, which lost 3 bases and 0 bases, there was a span of 11 bases. The CDR3 runs 15 residues. Germline-derived CDR1 and CDR2 are SEHNR and FQNEAQ (reference sequence). CDR3 DNA: TGTGCCAGCAGCTTCGGAGACAGGTTGAACACTGAAGCTTTCTTT. Its translation is CASSFGDRLNTEAFF.

V and J are TRBV15 and TRBJ1-2; 7 bases are shared with TRBD1. With V trimmed by 1 base and J by 3 bases, 2 bases remained unmatched. The V gene's germline CDR1 is LNHNV and CDR2 YYDKDF (reference sequence). The CDR3 contains 14 residues. CDR3 coding DNA: TGTGCCACCAGCAGAGGCAGGGGGGACTATGGCTACACCTTC. Residues: CATSRGRGDYGYTF. Full variable domain (outside the CDR3, taken from reference TRBV15 and TRBJ1-2): DAMVIQNPRYQVTQFGKPVTLSCSQTLNHNVMYWYQQKSSQAPKLLFHYYDKDFNNEADTPDNFQSRRPNTSFCFLDIRSPGLGDTAMYLCATSRGRGDYGYTFGSGTRLTVV.

The V gene is TRBV6-5, the J gene TRBJ2-7, with TRBD2 matching 9 bases. V shed 8 bases, J shed 2 bases, and the junction held 10 bases outside the gene matches. CDR3 length: 15 residues. From germline, CDR1 is MNHEY and CDR2 SVGAGI. CDR3 sequence (DNA): TGTGCCAGCGGGGGGATTGCGGGAGGGGCCTACGAGCAGTACTTC. Translated, it gives CASGGIAGGAYEQYF.

The chain employs TRBV5-1 and TRBJ1-2; the match to TRBD1 covers 7 bases. Germline CDR1 is SGHRS and CDR2 is YFSETQ. V shed 6 bases and J 1 base; nucleotides not matched to a gene: 3. The CDR3 is 13 residues long. CDR3 region: CASTQGGNYGYTF. CDR3 nucleotide sequence: TGCGCCAGCACTCAGGGGGGTAACTATGGCTACACCTTC. Full variable domain (rest looked up from reference TRBV5-1 and TRBJ1-2): KAGVTQTPRYLIKTRGQQVTLSCSPISGHRSVSWYQQTPGQGLQFLFEYFSETQRNKGNFPGRFSGRQFSNSRSEMNVSTLELGDSALYLCASTQGGNYGYTFGSGTRLTVV.

This rearrangement joins TRBV5-1 to TRBJ1-4; the D gene is possibly TRBD1 (5 bases). From germline, CDR1 is SGHRS and CDR2 YFSETQ. V was shortened by 1 base and J by 3 bases, with 10 bases between the two germline ends. The CDR3 has 15 amino acids. In DNA, the CDR3 is TGCGCCAGCAGCTTGCAGGGTTTAGCTAATGAAAAACTGTTTTTT. Amino acid sequence: CASSLQGLANEKLFF.

The J gene is TRBJ2-7, the V gene TRBV18; TRBD1 matches at 7 bases. CDR1 is KGHSH, CDR2 LQKENI, per germline. The junction had 3 bases not matched to a gene; V was cut back by 1 base and J by 6 bases. CDR3 length: 13 residues. CDR3 residues: CASSPQGAGEQYF. The CDR3 DNA reads TGTGCCAGCTCACCACAGGGGGCGGGCGAGCAGTACTTC.